This section outlines one T cell receptor (beta chain) sequence together with its context. The data derive from a study of human T cells and chemical hapten exposure. The library tagged each cDNA molecule with unique molecular identifiers. TCRdb recomputed calls from the RACE reads with MiXCR, one row per CDR3 protein. Here the sample spans roughly 52,000 distinct CDR3 sequences, more than 9% being singletons. CDR3 length: 14 residues. V gave up 2 bases and J gave up 5 bases, with 12 bases separating them. Germline V lookup: CDR1 SGHVS, CDR2 FQNEAQ. The time point: patch test 2, 6 weeks after DPC sensitization. The sample's treatment: therapeutic diphenylcyclopropenone sensitization with weekly scalp DPC.

The chain carries TRBV7-8 and TRBJ1-1; tentative D call: TRBD1 (5 bases). This clonotype was obtained from a woman between 45 and 60 years old with alopecia areata. Some clones in this sample may be carry-over from other donors' samples. The source material was whole blood, sampled in connection with sensitization to the hapten diphenylcyclopropenone (DPC). This chain's CDR3 is CASSLRGAETEAFF. The CDR3 DNA reads TGTGCCAGCAGCTTAAGGGGCGCCGAGACTGAAGCTTTCTTT.